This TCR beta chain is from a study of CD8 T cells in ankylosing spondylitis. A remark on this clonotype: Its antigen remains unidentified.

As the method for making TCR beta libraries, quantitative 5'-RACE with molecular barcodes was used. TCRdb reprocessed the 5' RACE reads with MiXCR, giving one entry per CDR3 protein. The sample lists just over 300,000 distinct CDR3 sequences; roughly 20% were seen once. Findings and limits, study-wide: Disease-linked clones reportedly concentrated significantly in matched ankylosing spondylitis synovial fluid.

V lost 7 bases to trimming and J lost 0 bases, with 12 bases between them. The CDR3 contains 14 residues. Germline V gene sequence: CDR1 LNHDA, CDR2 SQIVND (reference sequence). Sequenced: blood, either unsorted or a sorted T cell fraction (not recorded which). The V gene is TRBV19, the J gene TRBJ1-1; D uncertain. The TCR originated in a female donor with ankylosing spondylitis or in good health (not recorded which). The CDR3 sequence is CASTAGPMNTEAFF. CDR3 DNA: TGTGCCAGTACTGCGGGTCCGATGAACACTGAAGCTTTCTTT. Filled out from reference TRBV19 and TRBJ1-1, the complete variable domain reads DGGITQSPKYLFRKEGQNVTLSCEQNLNHDAMYWYRQDPGQGLRLIYYSQIVNDFQKGDIAEGYSVSREKKESFPLTVTSAQKNPTAFYLCASTAGPMNTEAFFGQGTRLTVV.